The rows below give T cell receptor beta chains drawn from one sample of a study of CD8 T cells in Susac syndrome. TCRdb used MiXCR to reprocess the immunoSEQ multiplex PCR reads, holding one entry per CDR3 protein. The sample records around 170,000 distinct CDR3 sequences, nearly 97% being singletons. Sequencing was done on a sample of CD4+ T cells from PBMCs. These receptors were taken from a human donor with Susac syndrome. The CDR3 runs from the conserved cysteine through the conserved F or W. D genes are given only for firm matches. Not every row has a clone size; where given, it reads once, few, many or a size class.

>TRBJ1-1|once|15|TRBV12-3/TRBV12-4|TRBD1
CASSSQGEVDTEAFF
TGTGCCAGCAGTTCGCAGGGGGAGGTGGACACTGAAGCTTTCTTT
>TRBJ1-6|-|14|TRBV12-3/TRBV12-4|-
CASSRTRLSSPLHF
TGTGCCAGCAGTCGCACAAGGCTGAGTTCACCCCTCCACTTT
>TRBJ2-1|-|13|TRBV30|-
CAWETSPYNEQFF
TGTGCCTGGGAAACCTCCCCCTACAATGAGCAGTTCTTC
>TRBJ2-5|-|13|TRBV5-1|-
CASSPSPGAAQYF
TGCGCCAGCAGCCCGAGCCCAGGGGCGGCCCAGTACTTC
>TRBJ2-7|-|16|TRBV28|TRBD1
CASRPSGQGNTYEQYF
TGTGCCAGCAGACCTTCGGGACAGGGAAACACCTACGAGCAGTACTTC
>TRBJ1-6|once|17|TRBV9|-
CASSVVPDRLSHSPLHF
TGTGCCAGCAGCGTAGTCCCTGACAGACTGTCTCATTCACCCCTCCACTTT
>TRBJ2-1|-|18|TRBV20-1|TRBD2
CSARDRGTSGGLYNEQFF
TGCAGTGCTAGAGATCGGGGGACTAGCGGGGGGTTATACAATGAGCAGTTCTTC
>TRBJ2-3|-|11|TRBV29-1|-
CSVEGTDTQYF
TGCAGCGTTGAGGGCACAGATACGCAGTATTTT
>TRBJ2-7|-|18|TRBV6-1|-
CAISKLARPLQSSYEQYF
TGTGCCATCAGCAAACTAGCCAGACCACTCCAGAGTTCCTACGAGCAGTACTTC
>TRBJ1-2|-|14|TRBV27|TRBD1
CASSRRDRDYGYTF
TGTGCCAGCAGTCGACGGGACAGGGACTATGGCTACACCTTC
>TRBJ2-7|-|11|TRBV29-1|-
CSATVAYEQYF
TGCAGCGCGACGGTCGCCTACGAGCAGTACTTC
>TRBJ1-1|-|15|TRBV5-4|-
CASSLDWVSGHEAFF
TGTGCCAGCAGCTTGGACTGGGTGTCCGGGCACGAAGCTTTCTTT
>TRBJ2-3|-|15|TRBV11-2|-
CASSLDWHGTDTQYF
TGTGCCAGCAGCTTAGACTGGCACGGCACAGATACGCAGTATTTT
>TRBJ2-3|-|11|TRBV3-1|-
CASSTPGTQYF
TGTGCCAGCAGTACCCCCGGGACGCAGTATTTT
>TRBJ2-6|-|16|TRBV4-1|-
CASSHGPLSGANVLTF
TGCGCCAGCAGCCATGGACCACTCTCTGGGGCCAACGTCCTGACTTTC
>TRBJ2-5|-|16|TRBV24-1|TRBD1
CATSDGQAPLGETQYF
TGTGCCACCAGTGATGGACAGGCACCACTTGGAGAGACCCAGTACTTC
>TRBJ1-1|-|11|TRBV30|TRBD1
CARTGGTEAFF
TGTGCCCGAACAGGGGGCACTGAAGCTTTCTTT
>TRBJ2-3|once|16|TRBV9|TRBD2
CASSVAAGGPTDTQYF
TGTGCCAGCAGCGTAGCGGCGGGGGGGCCGACGGATACGCAGTATTTT
>TRBJ2-3|-|17|TRBV29-1|TRBD1
CSVDSLRGGQNTDTQYF
TGCAGCGTTGATTCGCTTCGAGGGGGACAGAACACAGATACGCAGTATTTT
>TRBJ2-3|-|14|TRBV29-1|TRBD2
CSVLERGSTDTQYF
TGCAGCGTCCTGGAGCGGGGAAGCACAGATACGCAGTATTTT
>TRBJ2-1|-|14|TRBV9|-
CASSVGSGYNEQFF
TGTGCCAGCAGCGTAGGATCGGGATACAATGAGCAGTTCTTC
>TRBJ2-7|-|14|TRBV20-1|-
CSARDSDGTYEQYF
TGCAGTGCTAGAGATTCGGACGGTACCTACGAGCAGTACTTC
>TRBJ2-1|-|11|TRBV3-1|-
CASSRSHEQFF
TGTGCCAGCAGCAGGTCCCATGAGCAGTTCTTC
>TRBJ2-2|-|15|TRBV30|-
CAWSVELLNTGELFF
TGTGCCTGGAGTGTCGAGCTCTTGAACACCGGGGAGCTGTTTTTT
>TRBJ2-1|-|18|TRBV11-1|TRBD2
CASSPLGLAGGLINEQFF
TGTGCCAGCAGCCCCCTCGGGCTAGCGGGGGGGCTAATCAATGAGCAGTTCTTC
>TRBJ2-4|-|13|TRBV29-1|-
CSAGGGLKNTQYF
TGCAGCGCCGGCGGGGGCCTTAAAAACACTCAGTACTTC
>TRBJ1-2|once|14|TRBV2|-
CASSGQPANYGYTF
TGTGCCAGCAGCGGACAGCCCGCTAACTATGGCTACACCTTC
>TRBJ2-5|-|14|TRBV20-1|TRBD2
CSARGAGGRETQYF
TGCAGTGCTAGAGGCGCGGGGGGAAGAGAGACCCAGTACTTC
>TRBJ1-4|-|14|TRBV2|-
CASSRTPTNEKLFF
TGTGCCAGCAGCAGGACTCCAACTAATGAAAAACTGTTTTTT
>TRBJ1-2|-|13|TRBV20-1|TRBD1
CSARPGGGRGYTF
TGCAGTGCTAGGCCTGGAGGGGGCCGTGGCTACACCTTC
>TRBJ1-5|-|15|TRBV18|-
CASSPNGRSNQPQHF
TGTGCCAGCTCACCAAACGGGCGTAGCAATCAGCCCCAGCATTTT
>TRBJ2-3|-|13|TRBV3-1|-
CASSQGPLDTQYF
TGTGCCAGCAGCCAAGGACCCCTAGATACGCAGTATTTT
>TRBJ2-1|-|14|TRBV7-3|TRBD1
CASSLGTEHNEQFF
TGTGCCAGCAGCTTAGGGACAGAGCACAATGAGCAGTTCTTC
>TRBJ1-3|-|11|TRBV20-1|-
CRNQVGNTIYF
TGCAGGAATCAAGTCGGAAACACCATATATTTT
>TRBJ2-1|-|18|TRBV11-2|-
CASSYLVGQGGDIGEQFF
TGTGCCAGCAGCTATCTAGTCGGTCAGGGGGGGGATATAGGTGAGCAGTTCTTC
>TRBJ2-7|-|16|TRBV10-3|-
CAISKQQGASHYEQYF
TGTGCCATCAGTAAGCAACAGGGAGCTTCACACTACGAGCAGTACTTC
>TRBJ2-5|-|12|TRBV6-6|-
CASSKPQETQYF
TGTGCCAGCAGCAAACCTCAAGAGACCCAGTACTTC
>TRBJ2-5|-|13|TRBV20-1|-
CSAVRGTQETQYF
TGCAGTGCTGTCCGGGGGACCCAAGAGACCCAGTACTTC
>TRBJ2-5|-|15|TRBV12-3/TRBV12-4|TRBD2
CASSLGAGVQETQYF
TGTGCCAGCAGTTTAGGGGCGGGGGTCCAAGAGACCCAGTACTTC
>TRBJ2-7|-|15|TRBV5-4|-
CASSLRTTDKREQYF
TGTGCCAGCAGCTTGCGAACGACCGATAAGAGGGAGCAGTACTTC
>TRBJ2-5|-|14|TRBV5-1|-
CASRSGTHQETQYF
TGCGCCAGCCGATCCGGGACCCACCAAGAGACCCAGTACTTC
>TRBJ2-5|-|15|TRBV27|TRBD2
CASSGRRGEWETQYF
TGTGCCAGCAGTGGGCGCCGGGGGGAATGGGAGACCCAGTACTTC
>TRBJ2-5|-|15|TRBV30|TRBD1
CAWSARDSYQETQYF
TGTGCCTGGAGTGCCCGGGACAGCTACCAAGAGACCCAGTACTTC
>TRBJ2-3|-|17|TRBV11-2|TRBD2
CASSPSGLAGGLDTQYF
TGTGCCAGCAGCCCGAGCGGACTAGCGGGGGGGCTTGATACGCAGTATTTT
>TRBJ1-3|-|14|TRBV30|-
CAWSAVSSGNTIYF
TGTGCCTGGAGTGCTGTCAGCTCTGGAAACACCATATATTTT
>TRBJ1-2|-|13|TRBV20-1|-
CSAVLSGRYGYTF
TGCAGTGCCGTTTTGAGTGGACGCTATGGCTACACCTTC
>TRBJ2-3|-|14|TRBV4-2|-
CASSPQGRGDTQYF
TGTGCCAGCAGCCCCCAGGGAAGGGGAGATACGCAGTATTTT
>TRBJ2-5|-|12|TRBV24-1|-
CATSDLMGTQYF
TGTGCCACCAGTGATTTGATGGGGACCCAGTACTTC
>TRBJ2-1|-|17|TRBV9|TRBD2
CASSGKASGGALNEQFF
TGTGCCAGCAGCGGAAAGGCTAGCGGGGGGGCATTAAATGAGCAGTTCTTC
>TRBJ2-1|-|14|TRBV18|-
CASSPISRGSEQFF
TGTGCCAGCTCACCAATATCCCGGGGGAGTGAGCAGTTCTTC